This T cell receptor (beta chain) comes out of a study of CD8+CD57+ T cells in acquired aplastic anemia. On the study more broadly: The sorted CD4+ and CD8+ cells yielded an average approximately 3.2 ug of DNA.

TCR beta VDJ and CDR3 profiles were obtained from a genomic DNA template. Each CDR3 protein gets one entry after TCRdb re-called the reads with MiXCR. The data contain approximately 200,000 distinct CDR3 sequences, approximately 51% of them singletons. Study outcomes and limitations: Patients and controls shared twenty-nine CD8+ CDR3 sequences.

Concerning this clonotype itself: Antigen: not known.

The CDR3 extends over 14 amino acids. The germline V gene encodes CDR1 SQVTM and CDR2 ANQGSEA. Trimming removed 5 bases from V and 0 bases from J, with 14 bases in between. Sequencing was done on patients that had shown CD8+CD57+ cell expansion by flow cytometry. The sequence was obtained from a human donor with aplastic anemia. The chain joins TRBV29-1 to TRBJ2-7; no clear D gene. The material sequenced was sorted CD4+, CD8+, or CD8+CD57+ T cells (not recorded which) from PBMCs. The CDR3 loop reads CSVLRDTSSYEQYF. The DNA for the CDR3 is TGCAGCGTTCTCCGAGACACGAGCTCCTACGAGCAGTACTTC.